A single sample gave rise to the 3 T cell receptor beta chains below, sequenced in a study of blood T cell repertoires in COVID-19. Clones were read by immunoSEQ multiplex PCR, and TCRdb kept only the in-frame ones, dropping some. The table lists around 270,000 clones, around 85% of them singletons, with 0.75% to 0.95% in the top ten. The sample taken for sequencing was peripheral blood. The receptors here all came from a human donor with COVID-19, enrolled during active disease. The donor label of this sample is uncertain.

The V and J genes are TRBV4-1 and TRBJ2-3; D is perhaps TRBD2 (6 bases). The CDR3 totals 15 residues. The germline gives CDR1 MGHRA, CDR2 YSYEKL. Trimming removed 2 bases at V and 9 bases at J, with 18 bases between. CDR3 residues: CASSQWDGRDSTQYF. In DNA, the CDR3 is TGCGCCAGCAGCCAATGGGACGGGAGAGACTCCACGCAGTATTTT.

The chain combines TRBV6-6 with TRBJ1-2, with 7 bases lining up with TRBD1. J was trimmed by 6 bases and V by 4 bases; bases with no gene match: 2. The CDR3 is 12 amino acids. Looked up from germline, CDR1 is MNHNY and CDR2 is SVGAGI (reference sequence). The CDR3 DNA is TGTGCCAGCAGTTTACAGGGGAATGGCTACACCTTC. As protein: CASSLQGNGYTF.

This sequence joins TRBV5-6 and TRBJ2-1; 16 nucleotides agree with TRBD2. V shed 4 bases and J 6 bases; nucleotides not matched to a gene: 7. This CDR3 spans 17 amino acids. Germline V gene lookup returns CDR1 SGHDT and CDR2 YYEEEE. The CDR3 bases are TGTGCCAGCAGCGGACCCGGGACTAGCGGGAGGGGCAATGAGCAGTTCTTC. Translating gives CASSGPGTSGRGNEQFF.